This T cell receptor (beta chain) was captured in a study of blood T cell repertoires in COVID-19. About the study: Some COVID-19 samples were acute and others convalescent; all came from the United States, Italy and Spain. The analysed material was cDNA or gDNA that came from T cells, B-cell-depleted T cells, or PBMCs.

Method: immunoSEQ multiplex PCR; TCRdb's copy keeps in-frame clones and lacks some. Among about 310,000 clones listed, around 90% were seen once. This sequence was found in a man younger than 30 with active or convalescent COVID-19. Sequencing was performed on peripheral blood.

The CDR3 sequence is CASSTPTGLSTNYGYTF. CDR3 nucleotides: TGTGCCAGTAGTACCCCGACAGGGTTAAGTACTAACTATGGCTACACCTTC. This chain joins TRBV19 and TRBJ1-2; 7 bases map to TRBD1. This CDR3 has 17 residues. CDR1 and CDR2 from the germline V gene are LNHDA and SQIVND (reference sequence). J gave up 0 bases and V 4 bases, and 11 bases lay outside the gene matches.